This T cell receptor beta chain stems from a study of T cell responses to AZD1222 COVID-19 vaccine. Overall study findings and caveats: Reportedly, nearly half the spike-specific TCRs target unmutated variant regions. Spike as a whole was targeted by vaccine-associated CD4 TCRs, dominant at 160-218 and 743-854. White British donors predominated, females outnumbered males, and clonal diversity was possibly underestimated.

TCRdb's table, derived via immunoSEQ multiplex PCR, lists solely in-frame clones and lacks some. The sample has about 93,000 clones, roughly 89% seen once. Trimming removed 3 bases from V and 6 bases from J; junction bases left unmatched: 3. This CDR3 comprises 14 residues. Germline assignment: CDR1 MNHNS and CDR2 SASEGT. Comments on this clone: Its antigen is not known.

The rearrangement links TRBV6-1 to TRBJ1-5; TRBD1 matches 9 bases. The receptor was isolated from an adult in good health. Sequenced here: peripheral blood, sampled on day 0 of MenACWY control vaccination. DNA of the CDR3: TGTGCCAGCAGTGAGACAGGGGGGGGTCAGCCCCAGCATTTT. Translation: CASSETGGGQPQHF.